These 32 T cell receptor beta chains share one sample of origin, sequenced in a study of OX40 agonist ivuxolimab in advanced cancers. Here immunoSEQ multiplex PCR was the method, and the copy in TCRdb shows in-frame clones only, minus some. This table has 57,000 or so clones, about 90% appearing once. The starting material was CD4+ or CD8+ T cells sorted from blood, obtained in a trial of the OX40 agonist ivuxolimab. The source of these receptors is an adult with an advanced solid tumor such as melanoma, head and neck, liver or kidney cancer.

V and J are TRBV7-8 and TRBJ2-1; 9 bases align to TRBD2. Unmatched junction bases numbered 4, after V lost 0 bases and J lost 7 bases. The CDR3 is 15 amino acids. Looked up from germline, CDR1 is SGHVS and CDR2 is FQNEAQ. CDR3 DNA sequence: TGTGCCAGCAGCTTAGCTAGCGGGAGCTTAAATGAGCAGTTCTTC. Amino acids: CASSLASGSLNEQFF.

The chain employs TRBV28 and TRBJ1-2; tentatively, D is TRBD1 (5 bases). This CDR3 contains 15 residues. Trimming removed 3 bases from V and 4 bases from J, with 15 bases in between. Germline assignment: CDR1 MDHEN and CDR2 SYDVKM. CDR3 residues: CASSFVTVALYGYTF. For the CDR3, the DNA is TGTGCCAGCAGTTTCGTGACAGTTGCCCTCTATGGCTACACCTTC.

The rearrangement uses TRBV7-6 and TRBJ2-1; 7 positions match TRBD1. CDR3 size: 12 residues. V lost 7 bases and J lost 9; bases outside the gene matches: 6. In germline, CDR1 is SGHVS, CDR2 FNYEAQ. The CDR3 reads CASTDRDGEQFF. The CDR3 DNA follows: TGTGCCAGCACCGACAGGGACGGTGAGCAGTTCTTC.

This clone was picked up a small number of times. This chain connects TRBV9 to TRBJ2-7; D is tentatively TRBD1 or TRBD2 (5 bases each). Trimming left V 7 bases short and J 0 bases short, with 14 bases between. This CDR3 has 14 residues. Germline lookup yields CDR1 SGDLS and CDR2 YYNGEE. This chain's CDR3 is CASGKGPHSYEQYF. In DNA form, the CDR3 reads TGTGCCAGCGGAAAGGGACCCCACTCCTACGAGCAGTACTTC.

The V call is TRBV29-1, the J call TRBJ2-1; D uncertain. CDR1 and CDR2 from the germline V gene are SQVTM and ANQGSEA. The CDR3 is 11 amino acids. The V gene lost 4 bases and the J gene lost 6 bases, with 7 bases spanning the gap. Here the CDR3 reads CSVVAINEQFF. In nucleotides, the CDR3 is TGCAGCGTTGTGGCTATCAATGAGCAGTTCTTC.

The CDR3 sequence is CASSTDREYYTDTQYF. The CDR3 DNA reads TGTGCCAGTAGTACCGACAGGGAGTACTACACAGATACGCAGTATTTT. The rearrangement links TRBV19 to TRBJ2-3; the match to TRBD1 covers 7 bases. The CDR3 is 16 residues long. Germline CDR1 and CDR2: LNHDA and SQIVND (reference sequence). After removal of 4 bases from V and 2 bases from J, the junction contained 9 bases not matched to a gene.

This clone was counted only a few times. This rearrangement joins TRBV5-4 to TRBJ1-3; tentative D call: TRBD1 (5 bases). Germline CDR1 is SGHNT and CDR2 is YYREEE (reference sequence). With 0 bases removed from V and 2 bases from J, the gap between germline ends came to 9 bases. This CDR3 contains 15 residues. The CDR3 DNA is TGTGCCAGCAGCTTGGATCGGGGGGCTGGAAACACCATATATTTT. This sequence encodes CASSLDRGAGNTIYF.

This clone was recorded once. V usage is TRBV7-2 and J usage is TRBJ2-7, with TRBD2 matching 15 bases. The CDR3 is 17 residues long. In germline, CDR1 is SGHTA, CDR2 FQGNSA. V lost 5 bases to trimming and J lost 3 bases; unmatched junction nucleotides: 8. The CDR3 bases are TGTGCCAGCAGCCTGGGACTAGCGGGAGGTTCTCTCTACGAGCAGTACTTC. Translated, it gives CASSLGLAGGSLYEQYF.

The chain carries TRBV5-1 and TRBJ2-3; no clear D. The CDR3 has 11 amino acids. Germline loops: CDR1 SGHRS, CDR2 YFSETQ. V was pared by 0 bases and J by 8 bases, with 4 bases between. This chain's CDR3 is CASSLGGTQYF. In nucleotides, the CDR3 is TGCGCCAGCAGCTTGGGCGGTACGCAGTATTTT.

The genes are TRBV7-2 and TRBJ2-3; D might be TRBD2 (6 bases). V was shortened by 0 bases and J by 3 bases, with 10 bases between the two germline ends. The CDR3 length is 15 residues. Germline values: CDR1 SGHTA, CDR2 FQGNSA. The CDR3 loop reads CASSLAGGETDTQYF. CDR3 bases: TGTGCCAGCAGCTTAGCGGGCGGGGAAACAGATACGCAGTATTTT.

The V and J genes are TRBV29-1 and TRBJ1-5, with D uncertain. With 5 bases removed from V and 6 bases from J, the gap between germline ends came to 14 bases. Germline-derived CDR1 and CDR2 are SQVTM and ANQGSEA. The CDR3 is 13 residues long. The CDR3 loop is CSVSSADFQPQHF. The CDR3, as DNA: TGCAGCGTTTCTTCGGCTGACTTTCAGCCCCAGCATTTT.

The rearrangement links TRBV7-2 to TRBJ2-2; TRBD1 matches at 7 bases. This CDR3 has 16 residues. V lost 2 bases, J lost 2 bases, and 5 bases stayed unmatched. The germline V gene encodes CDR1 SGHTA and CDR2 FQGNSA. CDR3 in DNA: TGTGCCAGCAGCTTATTAGGGGGCCTCAACACCGGGGAGCTGTTTTTT. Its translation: CASSLLGGLNTGELFF. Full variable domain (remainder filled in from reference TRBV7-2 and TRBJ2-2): GAGVSQSPSNKVTEKGKDVELRCDPISGHTALYWYRQSLGQGLEFLIYFQGNSAPDKSGLPSDRFSAERTGGSVSTLTIQRTQQEDSAVYLCASSLLGGLNTGELFFGEGSRLTVL.

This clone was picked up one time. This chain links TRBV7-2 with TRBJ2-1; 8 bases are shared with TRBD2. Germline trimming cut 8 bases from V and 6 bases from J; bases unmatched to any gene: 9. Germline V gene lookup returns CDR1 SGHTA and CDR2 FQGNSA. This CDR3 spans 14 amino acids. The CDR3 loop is CASLGLARSNEQFF. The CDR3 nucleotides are TGTGCCAGCCTAGGACTAGCCCGTTCCAATGAGCAGTTCTTC.

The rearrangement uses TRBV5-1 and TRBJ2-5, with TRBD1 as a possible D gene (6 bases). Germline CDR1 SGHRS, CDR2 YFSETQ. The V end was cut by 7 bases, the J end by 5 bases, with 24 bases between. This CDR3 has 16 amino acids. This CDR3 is CASQGRGDGIGETQYF. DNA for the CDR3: TGCGCCAGCCAGGGGAGAGGGGACGGAATTGGTGAGACCCAGTACTTC.

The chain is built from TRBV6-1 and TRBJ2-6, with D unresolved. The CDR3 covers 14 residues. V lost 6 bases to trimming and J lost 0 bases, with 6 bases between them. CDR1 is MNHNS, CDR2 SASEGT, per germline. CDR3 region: CASRPGSGANVLTF. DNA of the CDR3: TGTGCCAGCAGACCAGGCTCTGGGGCCAACGTCCTGACTTTC.

The CDR3 sequence: CASSLIDSGERMFF. CDR3 nucleotide sequence: TGTGCCAGCAGCTTAATCGACTCTGGAGAGAGGATGTTTTTT. V usage is TRBV11-2 and J usage is TRBJ1-4; D not resolved. CDR1 and CDR2 from the germline V gene are SGHAT and FQNNGV. The CDR3 runs to 14 residues. The ends were cut back, 2 bases at V and 15 bases at J, with 19 bases in the middle. The complete variable domain, with remaining parts taken from reference TRBV11-2 and TRBJ1-4, reads EAGVAQSPRYKIIEKRQSVAFWCNPISGHATLYWYQQILGQGPKLLIQFQNNGVVDDSQLPKDRFSAERLKGVDSTLKIQPAKLEDSAVYLCASSLIDSGERMFFGSGTQLSVL.

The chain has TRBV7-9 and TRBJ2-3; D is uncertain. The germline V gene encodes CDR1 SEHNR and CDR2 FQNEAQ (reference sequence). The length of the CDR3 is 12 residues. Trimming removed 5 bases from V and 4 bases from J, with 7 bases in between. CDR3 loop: CASSPRADTQYF. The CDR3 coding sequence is TGTGCCAGCAGCCCCAGAGCAGATACGCAGTATTTT.

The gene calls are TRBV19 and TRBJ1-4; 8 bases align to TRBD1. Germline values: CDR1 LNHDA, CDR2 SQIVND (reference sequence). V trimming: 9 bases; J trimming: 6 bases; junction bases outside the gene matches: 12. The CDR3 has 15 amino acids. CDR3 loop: CASLPQGGSDEKLFF. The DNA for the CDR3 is TGTGCCAGCCTCCCACAGGGGGGGTCGGATGAAAAACTGTTTTTT.

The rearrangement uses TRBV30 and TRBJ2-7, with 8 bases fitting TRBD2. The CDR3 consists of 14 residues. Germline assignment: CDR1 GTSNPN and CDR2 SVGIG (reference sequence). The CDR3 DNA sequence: TGTGCGCTGGATTGGTCGGGGGGGACCTACGAGCAGTACTTC. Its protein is CALDWSGGTYEQYF.

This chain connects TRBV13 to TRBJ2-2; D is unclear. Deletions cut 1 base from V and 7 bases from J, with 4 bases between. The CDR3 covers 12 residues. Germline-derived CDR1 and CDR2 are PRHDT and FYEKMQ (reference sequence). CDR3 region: CASSLVGGELFF. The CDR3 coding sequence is TGTGCCAGCAGCTTAGTCGGCGGGGAGCTGTTTTTT.

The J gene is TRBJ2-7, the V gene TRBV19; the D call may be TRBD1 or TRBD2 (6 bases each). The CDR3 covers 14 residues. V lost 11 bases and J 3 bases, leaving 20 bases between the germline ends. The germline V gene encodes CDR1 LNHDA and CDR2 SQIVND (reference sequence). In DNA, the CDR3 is TGTGCCGTTAACAGGGAGGTCAGCCACTACGAGCAGTACTTC. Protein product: CAVNREVSHYEQYF.

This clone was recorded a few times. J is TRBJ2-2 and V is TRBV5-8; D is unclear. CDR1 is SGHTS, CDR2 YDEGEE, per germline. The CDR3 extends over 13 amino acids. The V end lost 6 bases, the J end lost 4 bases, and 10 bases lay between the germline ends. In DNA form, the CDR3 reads TGTGCCAGCACCTTACTTCGCACCGGGGAGCTGTTTTTT. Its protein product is CASTLLRTGELFF.

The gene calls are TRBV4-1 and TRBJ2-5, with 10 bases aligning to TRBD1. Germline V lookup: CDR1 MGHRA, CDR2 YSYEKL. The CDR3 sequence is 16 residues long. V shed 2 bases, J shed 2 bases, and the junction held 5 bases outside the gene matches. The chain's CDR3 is CASSQTGTGVQETQYF. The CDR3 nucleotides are TGCGCCAGCAGCCAAACCGGGACAGGGGTACAAGAGACCCAGTACTTC.

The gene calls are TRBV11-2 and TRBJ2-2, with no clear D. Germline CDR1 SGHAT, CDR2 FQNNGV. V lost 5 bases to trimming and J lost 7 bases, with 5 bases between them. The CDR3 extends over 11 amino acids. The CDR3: CASSPLGELFF. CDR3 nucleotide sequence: TGTGCCAGCAGCCCCCTCGGGGAGCTGTTTTTT.

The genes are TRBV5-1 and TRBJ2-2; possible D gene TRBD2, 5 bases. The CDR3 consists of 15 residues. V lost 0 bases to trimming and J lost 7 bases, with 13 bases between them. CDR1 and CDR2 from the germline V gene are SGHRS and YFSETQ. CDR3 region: CASSLDVRDGGELFF. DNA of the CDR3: TGCGCCAGCAGCTTGGATGTGAGGGATGGCGGGGAGCTGTTTTTT.

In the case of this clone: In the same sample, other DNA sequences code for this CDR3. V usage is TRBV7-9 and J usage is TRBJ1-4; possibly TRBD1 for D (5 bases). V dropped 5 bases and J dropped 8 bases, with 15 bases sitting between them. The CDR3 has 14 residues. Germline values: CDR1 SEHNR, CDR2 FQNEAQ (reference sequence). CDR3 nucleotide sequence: TGTGCCAGCAGCCTTGCGGGGGATGGCGAAAAACTGTTTTTT. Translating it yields CASSLAGDGEKLFF.

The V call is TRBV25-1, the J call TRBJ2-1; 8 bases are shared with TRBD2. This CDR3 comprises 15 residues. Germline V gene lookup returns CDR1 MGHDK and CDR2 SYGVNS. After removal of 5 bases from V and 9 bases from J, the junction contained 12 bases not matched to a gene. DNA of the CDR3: TGTGCCAGCAGTAGATCCGGGACTAGTTGGGCTGAGCAGTTCTTC. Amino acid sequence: CASSRSGTSWAEQFF.

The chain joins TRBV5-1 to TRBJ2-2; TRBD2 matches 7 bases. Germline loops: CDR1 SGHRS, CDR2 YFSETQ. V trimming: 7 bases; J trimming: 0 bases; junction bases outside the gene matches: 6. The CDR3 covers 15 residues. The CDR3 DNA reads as TGCGCCAGCGGACGACTAGCCTCGAACACCGGGGAGCTGTTTTTT. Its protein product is CASGRLASNTGELFF.

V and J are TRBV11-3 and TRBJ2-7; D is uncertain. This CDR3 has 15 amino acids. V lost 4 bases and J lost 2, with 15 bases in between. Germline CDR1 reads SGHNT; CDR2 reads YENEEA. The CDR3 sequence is CASSSFLSSTYEQYF. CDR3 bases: TGTGCCAGCAGCTCCTTTCTGTCATCCACCTACGAGCAGTACTTC.

Written as DNA, the CDR3 is TGTGCCAGCAGTCCGCAGGGCAATGAGCAGTTCTTC. Its protein product is CASSPQGNEQFF. The gene calls are TRBV5-4 and TRBJ2-1; D is perhaps TRBD1 (5 bases). The CDR3 is 12 amino acids. CDR1 and CDR2 from the germline V gene are SGHNT and YYREEE (reference sequence). The germline V and J ends were trimmed by 5 bases and 6 bases, with 9 bases remaining between them.

CDR3 in DNA: TGTGCCAGCAGCCGGGGTGGAGGGGTCCCCTCTGGAAACACCATATATTTT. Protein product: CASSRGGGVPSGNTIYF. This chain uses TRBV5-4 with TRBJ1-3; D may be TRBD1 (5 bases). There are 17 residues in the CDR3. Trimming left V 4 bases short and J 0 bases short, with 17 bases between. Germline V gene sequence: CDR1 SGHNT, CDR2 YYREEE (reference sequence). Combining the CDR3 with reference TRBV5-4 and TRBJ1-3 gives the whole variable domain ETGVTQSPTHLIKTRGQQVTLRCSSQSGHNTVSWYQQALGQGPQFIFQYYREEENGRGNFPPRFSGLQFPNYSSELNVNALELDDSALYLCASSRGGGVPSGNTIYFGEGSWLTVV.

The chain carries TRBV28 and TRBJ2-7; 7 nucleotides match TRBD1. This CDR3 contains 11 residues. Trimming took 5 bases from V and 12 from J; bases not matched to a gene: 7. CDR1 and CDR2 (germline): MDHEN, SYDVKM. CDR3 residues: CASSEAGGSYF. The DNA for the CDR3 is TGTGCCAGCAGTGAGGCAGGGGGTTCGTACTTC.